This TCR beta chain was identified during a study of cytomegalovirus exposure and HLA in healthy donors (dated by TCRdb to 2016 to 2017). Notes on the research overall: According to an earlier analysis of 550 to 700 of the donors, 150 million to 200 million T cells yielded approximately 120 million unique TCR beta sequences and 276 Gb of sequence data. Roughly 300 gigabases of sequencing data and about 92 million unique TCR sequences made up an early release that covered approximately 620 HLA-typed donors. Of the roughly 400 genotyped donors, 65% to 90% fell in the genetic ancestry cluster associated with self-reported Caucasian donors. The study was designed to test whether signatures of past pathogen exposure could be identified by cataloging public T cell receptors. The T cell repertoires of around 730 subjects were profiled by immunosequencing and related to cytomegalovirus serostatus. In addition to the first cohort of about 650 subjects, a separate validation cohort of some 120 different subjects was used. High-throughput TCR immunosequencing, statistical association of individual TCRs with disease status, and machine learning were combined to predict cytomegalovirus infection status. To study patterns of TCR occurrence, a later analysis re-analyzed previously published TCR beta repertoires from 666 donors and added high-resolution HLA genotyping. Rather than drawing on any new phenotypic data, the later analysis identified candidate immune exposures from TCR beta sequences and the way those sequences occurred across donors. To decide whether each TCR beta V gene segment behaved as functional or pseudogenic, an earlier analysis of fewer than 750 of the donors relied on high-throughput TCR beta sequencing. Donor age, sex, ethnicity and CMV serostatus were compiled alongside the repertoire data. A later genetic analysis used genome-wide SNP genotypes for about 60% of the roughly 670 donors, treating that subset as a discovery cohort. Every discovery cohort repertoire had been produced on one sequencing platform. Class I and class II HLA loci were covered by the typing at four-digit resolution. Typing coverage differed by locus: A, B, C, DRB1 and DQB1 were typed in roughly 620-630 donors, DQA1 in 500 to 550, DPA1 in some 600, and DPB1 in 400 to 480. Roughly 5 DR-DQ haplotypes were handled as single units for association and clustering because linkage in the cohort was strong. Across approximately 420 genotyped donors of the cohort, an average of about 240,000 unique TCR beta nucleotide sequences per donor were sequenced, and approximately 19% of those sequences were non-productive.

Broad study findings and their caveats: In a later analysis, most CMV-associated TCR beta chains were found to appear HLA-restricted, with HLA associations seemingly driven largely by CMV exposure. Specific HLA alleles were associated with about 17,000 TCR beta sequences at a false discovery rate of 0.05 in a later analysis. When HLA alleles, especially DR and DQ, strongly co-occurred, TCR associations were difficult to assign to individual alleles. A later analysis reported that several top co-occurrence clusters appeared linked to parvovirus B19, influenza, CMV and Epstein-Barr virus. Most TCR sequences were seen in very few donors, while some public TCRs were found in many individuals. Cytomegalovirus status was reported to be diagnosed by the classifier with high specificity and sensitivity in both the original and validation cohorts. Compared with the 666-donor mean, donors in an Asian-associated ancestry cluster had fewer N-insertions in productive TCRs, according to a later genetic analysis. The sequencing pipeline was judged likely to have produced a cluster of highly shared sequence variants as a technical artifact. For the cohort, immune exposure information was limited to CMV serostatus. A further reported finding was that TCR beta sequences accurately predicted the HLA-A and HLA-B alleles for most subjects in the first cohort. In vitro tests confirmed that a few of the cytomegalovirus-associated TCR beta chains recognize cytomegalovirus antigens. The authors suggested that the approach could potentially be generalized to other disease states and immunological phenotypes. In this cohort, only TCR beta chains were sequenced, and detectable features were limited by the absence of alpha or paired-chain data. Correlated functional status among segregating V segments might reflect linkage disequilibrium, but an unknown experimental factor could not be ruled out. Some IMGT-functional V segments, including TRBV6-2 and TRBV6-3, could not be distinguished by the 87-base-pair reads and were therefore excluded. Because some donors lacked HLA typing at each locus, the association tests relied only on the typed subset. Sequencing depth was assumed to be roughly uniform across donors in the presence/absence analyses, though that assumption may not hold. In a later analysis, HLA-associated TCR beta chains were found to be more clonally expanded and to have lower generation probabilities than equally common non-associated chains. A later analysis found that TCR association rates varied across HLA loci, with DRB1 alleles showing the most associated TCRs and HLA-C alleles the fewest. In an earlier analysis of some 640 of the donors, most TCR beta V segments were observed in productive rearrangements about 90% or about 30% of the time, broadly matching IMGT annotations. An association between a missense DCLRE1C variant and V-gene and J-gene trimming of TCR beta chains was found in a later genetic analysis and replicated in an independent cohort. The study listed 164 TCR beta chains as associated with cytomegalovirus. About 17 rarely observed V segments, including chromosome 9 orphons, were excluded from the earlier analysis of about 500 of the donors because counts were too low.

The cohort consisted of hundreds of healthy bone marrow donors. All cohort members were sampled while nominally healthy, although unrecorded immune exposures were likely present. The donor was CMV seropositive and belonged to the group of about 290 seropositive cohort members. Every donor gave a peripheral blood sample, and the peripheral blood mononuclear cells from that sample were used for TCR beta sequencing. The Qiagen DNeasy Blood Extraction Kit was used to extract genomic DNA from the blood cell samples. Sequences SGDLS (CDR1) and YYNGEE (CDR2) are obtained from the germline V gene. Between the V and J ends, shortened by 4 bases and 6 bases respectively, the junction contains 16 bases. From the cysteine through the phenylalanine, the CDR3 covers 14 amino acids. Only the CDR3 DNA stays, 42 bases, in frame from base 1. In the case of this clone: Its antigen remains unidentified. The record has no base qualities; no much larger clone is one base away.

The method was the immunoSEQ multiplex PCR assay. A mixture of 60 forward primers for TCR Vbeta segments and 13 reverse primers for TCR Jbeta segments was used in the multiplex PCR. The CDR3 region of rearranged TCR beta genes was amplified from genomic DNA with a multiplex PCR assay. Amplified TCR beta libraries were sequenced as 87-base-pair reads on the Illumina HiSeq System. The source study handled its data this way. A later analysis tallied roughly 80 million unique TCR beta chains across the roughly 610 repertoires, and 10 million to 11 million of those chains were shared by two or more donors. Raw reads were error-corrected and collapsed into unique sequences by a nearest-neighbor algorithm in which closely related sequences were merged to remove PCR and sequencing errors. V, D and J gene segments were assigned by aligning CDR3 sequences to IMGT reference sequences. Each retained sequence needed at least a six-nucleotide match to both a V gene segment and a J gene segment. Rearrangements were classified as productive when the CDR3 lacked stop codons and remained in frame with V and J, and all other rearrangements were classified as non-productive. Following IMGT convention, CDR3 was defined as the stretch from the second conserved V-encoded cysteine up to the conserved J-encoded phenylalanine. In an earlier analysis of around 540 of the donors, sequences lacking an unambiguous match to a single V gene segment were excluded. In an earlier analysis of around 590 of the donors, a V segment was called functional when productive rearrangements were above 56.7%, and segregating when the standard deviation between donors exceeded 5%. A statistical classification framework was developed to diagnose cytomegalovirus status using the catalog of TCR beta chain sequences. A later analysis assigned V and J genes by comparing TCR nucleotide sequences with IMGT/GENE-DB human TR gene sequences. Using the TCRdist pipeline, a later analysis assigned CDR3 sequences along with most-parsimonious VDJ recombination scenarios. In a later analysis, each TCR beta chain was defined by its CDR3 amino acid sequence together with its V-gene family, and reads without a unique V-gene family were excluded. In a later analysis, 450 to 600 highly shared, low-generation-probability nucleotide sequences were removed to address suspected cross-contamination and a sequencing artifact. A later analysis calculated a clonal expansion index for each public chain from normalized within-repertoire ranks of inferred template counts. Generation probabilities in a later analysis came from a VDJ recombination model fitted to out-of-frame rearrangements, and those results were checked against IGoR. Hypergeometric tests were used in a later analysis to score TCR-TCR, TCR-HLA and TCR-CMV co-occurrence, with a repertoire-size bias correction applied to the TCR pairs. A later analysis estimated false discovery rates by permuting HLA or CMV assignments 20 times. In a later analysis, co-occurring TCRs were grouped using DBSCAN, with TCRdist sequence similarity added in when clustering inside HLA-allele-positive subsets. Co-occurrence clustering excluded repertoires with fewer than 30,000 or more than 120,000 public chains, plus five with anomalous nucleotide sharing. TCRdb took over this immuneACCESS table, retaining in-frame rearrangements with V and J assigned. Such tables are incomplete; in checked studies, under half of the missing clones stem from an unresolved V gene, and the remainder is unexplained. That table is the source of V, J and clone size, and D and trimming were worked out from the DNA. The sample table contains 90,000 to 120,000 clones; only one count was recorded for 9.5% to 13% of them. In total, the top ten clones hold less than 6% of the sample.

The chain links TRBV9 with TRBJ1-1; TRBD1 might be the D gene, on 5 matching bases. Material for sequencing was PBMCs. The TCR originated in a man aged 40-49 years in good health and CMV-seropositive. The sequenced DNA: TGTGCCAGCAGCACACAGGCTGGCAGGGCTGAAGCTTTCTTT. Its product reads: CASSTQAGRAEAFF.